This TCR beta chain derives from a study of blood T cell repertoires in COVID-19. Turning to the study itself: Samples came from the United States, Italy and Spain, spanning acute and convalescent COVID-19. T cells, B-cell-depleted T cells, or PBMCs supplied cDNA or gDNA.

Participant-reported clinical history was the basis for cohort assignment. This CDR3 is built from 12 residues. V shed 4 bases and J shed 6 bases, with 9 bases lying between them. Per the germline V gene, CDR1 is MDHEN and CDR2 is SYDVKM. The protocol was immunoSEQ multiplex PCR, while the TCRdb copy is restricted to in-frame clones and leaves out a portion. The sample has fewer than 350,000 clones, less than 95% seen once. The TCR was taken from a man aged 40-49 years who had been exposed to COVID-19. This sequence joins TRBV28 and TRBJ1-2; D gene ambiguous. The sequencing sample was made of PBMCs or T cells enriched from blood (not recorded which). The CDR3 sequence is CASSSPADGYTF. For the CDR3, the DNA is TGTGCCAGCAGTTCCCCTGCGGATGGCTACACCTTC.